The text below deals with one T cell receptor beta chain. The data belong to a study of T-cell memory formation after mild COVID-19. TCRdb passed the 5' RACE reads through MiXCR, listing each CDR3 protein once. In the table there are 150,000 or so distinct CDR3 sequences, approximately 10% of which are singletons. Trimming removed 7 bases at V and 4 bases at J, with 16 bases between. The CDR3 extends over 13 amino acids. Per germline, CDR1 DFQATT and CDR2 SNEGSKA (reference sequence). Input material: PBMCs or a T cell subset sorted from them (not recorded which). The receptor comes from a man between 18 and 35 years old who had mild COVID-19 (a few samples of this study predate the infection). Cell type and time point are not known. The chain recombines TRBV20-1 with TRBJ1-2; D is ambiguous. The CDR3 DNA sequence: TGCAGTGGCCGACATCCCACAACCTATGGCTACACCTTC. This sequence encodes CSGRHPTTYGYTF.